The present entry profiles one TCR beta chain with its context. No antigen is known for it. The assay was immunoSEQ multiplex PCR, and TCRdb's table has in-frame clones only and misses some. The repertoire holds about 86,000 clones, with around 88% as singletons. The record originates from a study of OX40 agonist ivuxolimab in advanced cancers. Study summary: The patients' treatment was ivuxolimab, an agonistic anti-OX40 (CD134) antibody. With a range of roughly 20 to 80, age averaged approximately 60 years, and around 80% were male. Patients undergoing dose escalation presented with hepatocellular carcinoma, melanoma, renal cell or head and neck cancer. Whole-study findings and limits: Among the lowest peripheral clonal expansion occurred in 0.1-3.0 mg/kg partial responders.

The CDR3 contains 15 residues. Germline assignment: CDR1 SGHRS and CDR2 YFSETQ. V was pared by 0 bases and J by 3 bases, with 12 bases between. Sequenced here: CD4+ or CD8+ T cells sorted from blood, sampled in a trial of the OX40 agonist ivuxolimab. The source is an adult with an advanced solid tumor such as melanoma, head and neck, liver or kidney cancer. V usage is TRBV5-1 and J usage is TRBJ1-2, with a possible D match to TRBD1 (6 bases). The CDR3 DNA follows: TGCGCCAGCAGCTTGGAGGGGGGTTCATACTATGGCTACACCTTC. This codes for CASSLEGGSYYGYTF.